One T cell receptor beta chain is described in this entry. Its target is not known. The entry originates in a study of CD4 T cells in relation to SARS-CoV-2 and coronaviruses. The study, taken as a whole, reports: Samples before the pandemic and after infection were not matched within any donor.

Naive and memory CD4+ T cells came from enriched cryopreserved PBMCs. The repertoire was sequenced with immunoSEQ multiplex PCR; TCRdb's copy has only in-frame clones and lacks some. The sample shows some 42,000 clones, roughly 90% of them seen only once. Trimming cost V 5 bases and J 2 bases; bases outside gene matches: 3. This CDR3 has 16 amino acids. Germline CDR1 reads SGHTA; CDR2 reads FQGTGA. This clonotype was sampled from an adult with COVID-19. The V call is TRBV7-3, the J call TRBJ2-7; TRBD2 matches at 16 bases. Material for sequencing was memory CD4+ T cells from PBMCs. In DNA form, the CDR3 reads TGTGCCAGCAGCACGGGGACTAGCGGGGGGGCCTACGAGCAGTACTTC. This gives the protein CASSTGTSGGAYEQYF.